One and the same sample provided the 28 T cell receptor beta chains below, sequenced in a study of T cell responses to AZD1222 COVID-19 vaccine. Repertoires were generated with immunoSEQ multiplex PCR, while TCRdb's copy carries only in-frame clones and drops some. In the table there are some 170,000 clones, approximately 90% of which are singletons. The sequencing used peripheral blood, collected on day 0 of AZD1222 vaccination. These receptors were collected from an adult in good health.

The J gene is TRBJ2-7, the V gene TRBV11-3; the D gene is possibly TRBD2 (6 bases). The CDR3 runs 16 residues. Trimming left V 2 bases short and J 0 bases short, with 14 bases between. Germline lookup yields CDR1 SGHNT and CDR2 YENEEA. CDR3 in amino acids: CASSLYHGGNSYEQYF. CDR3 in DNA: TGTGCCAGCAGCTTATACCATGGGGGGAACTCCTACGAGCAGTACTTC.

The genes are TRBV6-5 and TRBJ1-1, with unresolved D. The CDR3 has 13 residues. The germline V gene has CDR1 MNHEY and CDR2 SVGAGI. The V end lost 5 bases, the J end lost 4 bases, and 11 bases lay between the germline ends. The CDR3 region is CASSRKSGTEAFF. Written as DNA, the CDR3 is TGTGCCAGCAGTCGTAAAAGTGGCACTGAAGCTTTCTTT.

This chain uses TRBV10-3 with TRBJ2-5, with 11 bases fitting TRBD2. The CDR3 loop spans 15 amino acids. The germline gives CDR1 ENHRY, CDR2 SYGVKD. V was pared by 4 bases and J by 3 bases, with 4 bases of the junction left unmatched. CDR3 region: CAISVTSGGEETQYF. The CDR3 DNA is TGTGCCATCAGTGTTACTAGCGGGGGTGAAGAGACCCAGTACTTC.

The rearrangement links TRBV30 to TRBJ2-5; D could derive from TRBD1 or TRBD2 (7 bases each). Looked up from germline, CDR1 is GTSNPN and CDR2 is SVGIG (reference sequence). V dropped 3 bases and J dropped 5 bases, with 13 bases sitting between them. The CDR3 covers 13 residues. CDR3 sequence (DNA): TGTGCCTGGAGGGGAGGGGGCACGGAGACCCAGTACTTC. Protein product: CAWRGGGTETQYF.

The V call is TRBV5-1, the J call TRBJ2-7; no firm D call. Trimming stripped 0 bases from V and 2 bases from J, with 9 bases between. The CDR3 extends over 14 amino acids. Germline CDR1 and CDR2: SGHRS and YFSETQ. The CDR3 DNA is TGCGCCAGCAGCTTGGGGCACAGCGCCTACGAGCAGTACTTC. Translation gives CASSLGHSAYEQYF.

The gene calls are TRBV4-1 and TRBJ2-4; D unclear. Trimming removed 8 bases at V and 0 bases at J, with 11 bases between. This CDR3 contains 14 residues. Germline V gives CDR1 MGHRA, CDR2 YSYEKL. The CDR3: CASGPLGAKNIQYF. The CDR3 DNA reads TGCGCCAGCGGTCCACTGGGAGCCAAAAACATTCAGTACTTC.

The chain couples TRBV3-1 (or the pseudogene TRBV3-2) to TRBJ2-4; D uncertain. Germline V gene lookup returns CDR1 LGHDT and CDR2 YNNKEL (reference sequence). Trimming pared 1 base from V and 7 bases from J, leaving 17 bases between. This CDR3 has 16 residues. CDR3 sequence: CASSQGLRLSQNIQYF. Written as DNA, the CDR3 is TGTGCCAGCAGCCAAGGATTAAGATTGAGCCAGAACATTCAGTACTTC.

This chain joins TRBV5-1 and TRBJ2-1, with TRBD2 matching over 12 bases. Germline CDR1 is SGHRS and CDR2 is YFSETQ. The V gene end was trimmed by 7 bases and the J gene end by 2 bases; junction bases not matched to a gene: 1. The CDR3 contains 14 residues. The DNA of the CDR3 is TGCGCCAGCGGACTAGCGGGACCCTACAATGAGCAGTTCTTC. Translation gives CASGLAGPYNEQFF.

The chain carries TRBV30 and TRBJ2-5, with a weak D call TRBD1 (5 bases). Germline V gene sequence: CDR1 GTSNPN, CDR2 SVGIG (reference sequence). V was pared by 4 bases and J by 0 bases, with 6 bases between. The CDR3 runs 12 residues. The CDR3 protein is CAWKTDQETQYF. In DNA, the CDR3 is TGTGCCTGGAAGACAGACCAAGAGACCCAGTACTTC.

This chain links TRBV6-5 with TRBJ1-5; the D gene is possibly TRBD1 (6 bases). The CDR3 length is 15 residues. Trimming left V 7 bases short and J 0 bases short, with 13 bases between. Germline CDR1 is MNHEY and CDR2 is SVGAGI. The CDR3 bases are TGTGCCAGCAAAGACAGGTCCTATAGCAATCAGCCCCAGCATTTT. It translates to CASKDRSYSNQPQHF.

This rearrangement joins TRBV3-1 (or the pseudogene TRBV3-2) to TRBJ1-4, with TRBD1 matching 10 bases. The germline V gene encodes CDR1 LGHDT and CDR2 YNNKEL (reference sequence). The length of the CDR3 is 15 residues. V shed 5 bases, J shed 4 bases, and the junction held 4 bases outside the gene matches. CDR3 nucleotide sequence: TGTGCCAGCAGCTCGCGGACAGGGGGTAATGAAAAACTGTTTTTT. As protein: CASSSRTGGNEKLFF.

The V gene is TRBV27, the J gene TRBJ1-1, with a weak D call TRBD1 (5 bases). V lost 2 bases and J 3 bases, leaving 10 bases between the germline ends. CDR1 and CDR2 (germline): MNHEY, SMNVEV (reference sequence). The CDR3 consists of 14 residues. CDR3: CASSLVGTHTEAFF. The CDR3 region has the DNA TGTGCCAGCAGTTTAGTTGGGACCCACACTGAAGCTTTCTTT.

For the CDR3, the DNA is TGTGCCAGCAGCGGTGGAAGGCGGACGAGCACAGATACGCAGTATTTT. It is translated as CASSGGRRTSTDTQYF. The chain carries TRBV5-4 and TRBJ2-3; D gene unclear. The CDR3 loop spans 16 amino acids. Germline lookup yields CDR1 SGHNT and CDR2 YYREEE (reference sequence). V dropped 4 bases and J dropped 0 bases, with 15 bases sitting between them.

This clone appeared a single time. This CDR3 is CASREGWNTEAFF. The DNA for the CDR3 is TGTGCCAGCAGGGAGGGGTGGAACACTGAAGCTTTCTTT. This chain joins TRBV25-1 and TRBJ1-1; perhaps TRBD1 as D (5 bases). V was cut by 6 bases and J by 1 base, with 9 bases left in between. Germline loops: CDR1 MGHDK, CDR2 SYGVNS. This CDR3 spans 13 amino acids.

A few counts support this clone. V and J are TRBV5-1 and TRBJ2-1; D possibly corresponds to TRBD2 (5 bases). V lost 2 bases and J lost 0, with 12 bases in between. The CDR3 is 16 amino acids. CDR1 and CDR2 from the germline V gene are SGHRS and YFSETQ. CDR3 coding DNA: TGCGCCAGCAGCTTCGGGTTTGGGAGCTCCTACAATGAGCAGTTCTTC. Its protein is CASSFGFGSSYNEQFF.

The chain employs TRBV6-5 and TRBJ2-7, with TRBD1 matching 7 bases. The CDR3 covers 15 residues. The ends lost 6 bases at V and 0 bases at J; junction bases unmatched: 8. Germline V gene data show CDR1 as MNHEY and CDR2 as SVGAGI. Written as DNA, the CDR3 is TGTGCCAGCAGCCCGGGACAGTTCGGCTCCTACGAGCAGTACTTC. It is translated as CASSPGQFGSYEQYF.

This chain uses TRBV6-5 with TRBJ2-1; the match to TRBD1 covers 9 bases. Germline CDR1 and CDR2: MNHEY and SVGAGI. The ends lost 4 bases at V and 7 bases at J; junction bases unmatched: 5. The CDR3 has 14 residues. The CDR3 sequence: CASSLGQGINEQFF. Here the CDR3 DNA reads TGTGCCAGCAGTTTGGGACAGGGAATAAATGAGCAGTTCTTC.

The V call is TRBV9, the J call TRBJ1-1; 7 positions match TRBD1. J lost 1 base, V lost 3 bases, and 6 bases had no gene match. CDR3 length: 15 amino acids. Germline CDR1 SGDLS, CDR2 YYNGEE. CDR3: CASSDQQGRNTEAFF. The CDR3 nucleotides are TGTGCCAGCAGCGATCAACAGGGGAGGAACACTGAAGCTTTCTTT.

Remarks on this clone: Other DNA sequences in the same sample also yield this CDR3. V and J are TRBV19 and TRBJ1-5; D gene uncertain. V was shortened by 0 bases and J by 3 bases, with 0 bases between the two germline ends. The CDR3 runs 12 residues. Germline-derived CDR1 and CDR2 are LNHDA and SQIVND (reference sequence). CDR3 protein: CASSIDNQPQHF. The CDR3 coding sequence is TGTGCCAGTAGTATAGACAATCAGCCCCAGCATTTT.

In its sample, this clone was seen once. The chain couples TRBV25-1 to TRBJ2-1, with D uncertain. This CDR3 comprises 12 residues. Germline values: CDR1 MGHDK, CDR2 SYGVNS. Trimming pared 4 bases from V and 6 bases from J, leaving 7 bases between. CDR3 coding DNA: TGTGCCAGCAGTGTAACTGGCAATGAGCAGTTCTTC. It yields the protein CASSVTGNEQFF.

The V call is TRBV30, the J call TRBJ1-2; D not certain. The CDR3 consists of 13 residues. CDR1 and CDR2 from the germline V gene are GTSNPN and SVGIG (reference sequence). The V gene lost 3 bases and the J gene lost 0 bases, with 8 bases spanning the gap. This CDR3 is CAWRRGANYGYTF. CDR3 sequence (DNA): TGTGCCTGGAGACGGGGAGCTAACTATGGCTACACCTTC.

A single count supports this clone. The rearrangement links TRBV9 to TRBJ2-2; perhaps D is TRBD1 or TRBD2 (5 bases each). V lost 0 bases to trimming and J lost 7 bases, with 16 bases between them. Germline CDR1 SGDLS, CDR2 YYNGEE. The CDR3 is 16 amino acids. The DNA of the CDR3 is TGTGCCAGCAGCGTAGCTCCTGTAGGGGCGGGCGGGGAGCTGTTTTTT. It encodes CASSVAPVGAGGELFF.

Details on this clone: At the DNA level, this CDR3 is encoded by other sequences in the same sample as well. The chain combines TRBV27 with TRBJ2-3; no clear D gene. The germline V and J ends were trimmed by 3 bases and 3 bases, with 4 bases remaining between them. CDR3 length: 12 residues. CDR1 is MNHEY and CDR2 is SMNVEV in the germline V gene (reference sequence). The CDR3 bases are TGTGCCAGCAGTTTGGGAACAGATACGCAGTATTTT. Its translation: CASSLGTDTQYF.

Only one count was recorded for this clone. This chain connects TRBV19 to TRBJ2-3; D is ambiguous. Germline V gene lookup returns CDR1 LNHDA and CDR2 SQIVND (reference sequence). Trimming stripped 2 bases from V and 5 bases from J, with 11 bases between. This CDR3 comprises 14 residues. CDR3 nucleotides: TGTGCCAGTAGTATACTAGGGATGGGAGATACGCAGTATTTT. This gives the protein CASSILGMGDTQYF.

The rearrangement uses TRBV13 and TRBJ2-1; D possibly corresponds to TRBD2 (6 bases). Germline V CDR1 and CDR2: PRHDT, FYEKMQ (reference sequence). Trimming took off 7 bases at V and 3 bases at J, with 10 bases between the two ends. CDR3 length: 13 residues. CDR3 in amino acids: CASTDSGYNEQFF. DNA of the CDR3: TGTGCCAGCACGGATAGCGGCTACAATGAGCAGTTCTTC.

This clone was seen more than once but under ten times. CDR3 protein: CASSHRMENTEAFF. DNA of the CDR3: TGTGCCAGCAGCCACAGGATGGAGAACACTGAAGCTTTCTTT. This rearrangement joins TRBV7-8 to TRBJ1-1, with D possibly being TRBD1 (5 bases). V dropped 5 bases and J dropped 1 base, with 11 bases sitting between them. Germline CDR1 and CDR2: SGHVS and FQNEAQ. This CDR3 is built from 14 residues.

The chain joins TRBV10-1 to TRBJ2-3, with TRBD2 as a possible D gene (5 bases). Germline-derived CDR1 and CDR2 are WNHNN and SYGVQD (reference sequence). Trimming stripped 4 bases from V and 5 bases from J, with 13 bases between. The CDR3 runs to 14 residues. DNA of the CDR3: TGCGCCAGCAGTGTTATTAGCGAGGGAGATACGCAGTATTTT. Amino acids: CASSVISEGDTQYF.

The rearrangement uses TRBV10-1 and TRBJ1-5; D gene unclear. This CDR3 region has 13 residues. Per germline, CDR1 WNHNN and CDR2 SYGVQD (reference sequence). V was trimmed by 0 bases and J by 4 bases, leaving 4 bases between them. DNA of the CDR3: TGCGCCAGCAGTGAGTCTGGGAATCAGCCCCAGCATTTT. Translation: CASSESGNQPQHF.